The text below deals with one T cell receptor beta chain. The antigen remains unidentified. The sample is drawn from a study of T cell responses to AZD1222 COVID-19 vaccine. Using immunoSEQ multiplex PCR, the repertoire was profiled, and TCRdb retains in-frame clones only, with some absent. Of 180,000 or so clones listed, over 80% are singletons. The study, taken as a whole, reports: Repertoire samples came only from after the peak T cell response. Two AZD1222 doses significantly raised spike-specific TCR breadth and depth over controls.

V dropped 8 bases and J dropped 12 bases, with 19 bases sitting between them. Per the germline V gene, CDR1 is MNHEY and CDR2 is SVGAGI. CDR3 length: 12 amino acids. The sample was peripheral blood, taken 28 days after the second dose of the MenACWY control vaccine. This receptor was identified in an adult who received the MenACWY meningococcal vaccine as a control. The J gene is TRBJ1-1, the V gene TRBV6-5; no definite D call. The CDR3 protein is CASRRPPSRTFF. The CDR3 DNA sequence: TGTGCCAGCCGTAGACCGCCGAGTAGAACTTTCTTT.